This T cell receptor (beta chain) came from a study of cytomegalovirus exposure and HLA in healthy donors. Findings and caveats of the study: With further analysis later on, most CMV-associated TCR beta chains appeared HLA-restricted. The study designated fewer than 200 TCR beta chains cytomegalovirus-associated.

PCR primers comprised 60 Vbeta and 13 Jbeta primers. Profiling relied on immunoSEQ multiplex PCR, and the TCRdb table lists in-frame clones only, not all of them. This table holds over 90,000 clones, about two thirds found once. On this clone: Its matching antigen is unknown.

The CDR3 spans 13 residues. Per germline, CDR1 SGHAT and CDR2 FQNNGV. V lost 3 bases, J lost 6 bases, and 10 bases lay in between. This TCR was recovered from a woman between 45 and 60 years old in good health and CMV-seropositive. Material: PBMCs. The rearrangement links TRBV11-2 to TRBJ2-3; D not resolved. The chain's CDR3 is CASSFFVEDTQYF. The CDR3 DNA reads TGTGCCAGCAGCTTTTTCGTAGAGGATACGCAGTATTTT.